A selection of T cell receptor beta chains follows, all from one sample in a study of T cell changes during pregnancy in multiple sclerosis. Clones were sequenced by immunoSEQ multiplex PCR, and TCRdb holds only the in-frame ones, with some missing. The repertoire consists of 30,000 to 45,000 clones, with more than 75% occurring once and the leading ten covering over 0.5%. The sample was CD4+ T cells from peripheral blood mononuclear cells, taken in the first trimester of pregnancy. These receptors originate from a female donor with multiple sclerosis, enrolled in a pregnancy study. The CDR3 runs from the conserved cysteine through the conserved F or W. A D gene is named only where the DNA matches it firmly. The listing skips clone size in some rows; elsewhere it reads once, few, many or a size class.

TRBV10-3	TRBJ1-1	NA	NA	TGTGCCATCAGTGAGTCGTCGAAGGGGATGAACACTGAAGCTTTCTTT	CAISESSKGMNTEAFF
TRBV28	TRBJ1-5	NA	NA	TGTGCCAGCAGCCCTGCGGGGGGTAATCAGCCCCAGCATTTT	CASSPAGGNQPQHF
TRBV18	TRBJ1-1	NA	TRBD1	TGTGCCAGCTCTCTTCCTCCGGGACAGGGACGGACTGAAGCTTTCTTT	CASSLPPGQGRTEAFF
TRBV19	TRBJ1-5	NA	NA	TGTGCCAGTAATACAGGGTTCGGCAATCAGCCCCAGCATTTT	CASNTGFGNQPQHF
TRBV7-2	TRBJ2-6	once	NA	TGTGCCAGCAGTCTCGGGATCCTTGGGGCCAACGTCCTGACTTTC	CASSLGILGANVLTF
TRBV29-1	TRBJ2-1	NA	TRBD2	TGCAGCGTTGATGGGGTAGCGGGACCGAGCTCCTACAATGAGCAGTTCTTC	CSVDGVAGPSSYNEQFF
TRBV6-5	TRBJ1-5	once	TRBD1	TGTGCCAGCAGACCAGACAGGGGAGGACAGCCCCAGCATTTT	CASRPDRGGQPQHF
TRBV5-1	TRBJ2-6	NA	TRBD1	TGCGCCAGCAGCCTCGGGACAGGGAGCTCTGGGGCCAACGTCCTGACTTTC	CASSLGTGSSGANVLTF
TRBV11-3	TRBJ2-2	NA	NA	TGTGCCAGCAGCCGACGTGGGGGGGCGGCCGGGGAGCTGTTTTTT	CASSRRGGAAGELFF
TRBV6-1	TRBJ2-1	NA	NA	TGTGCCAGCAGGAGGGCTTTAGGCTCCTACAATGAGCAGTTCTTC	CASRRALGSYNEQFF
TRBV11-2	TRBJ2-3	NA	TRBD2	TGTGCCAGCAGAACCCTGCGGGGGGGCCGCACAGATACGCAGTATTTT	CASRTLRGGRTDTQYF
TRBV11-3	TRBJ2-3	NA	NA	TGTGCCAGCAGCTTATATACTACAGATACGCAGTATTTT	CASSLYTTDTQYF
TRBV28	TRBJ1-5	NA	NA	TGTGCCAGCAGTTTACGAGGGATTGACGGTAATCAGCCCCAGCATTTT	CASSLRGIDGNQPQHF
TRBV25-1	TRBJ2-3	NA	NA	TGTGCCAGCAGTCCCGGTCAGGCGAGTGGCACAGATACGCAGTATTTT	CASSPGQASGTDTQYF
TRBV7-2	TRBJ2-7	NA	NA	TGTGCCAGCAGCCCCCAGGGACTGGTATCCTACGAGCAGTACTTC	CASSPQGLVSYEQYF
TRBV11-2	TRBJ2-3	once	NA	TGTGCCAGCAGCCAAGGGGGGGGGAGTGGAGATACGCAGTATTTT	CASSQGGGSGDTQYF
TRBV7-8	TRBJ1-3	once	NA	TGTGCCAGCAGCTTATACCGGGGAACAGCTGGAAACACCATATATTTT	CASSLYRGTAGNTIYF
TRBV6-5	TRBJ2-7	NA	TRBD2	TGTGCCAGCAGCTCCGGGACTAGCGGGTTCGAGCAGTACTTC	CASSSGTSGFEQYF
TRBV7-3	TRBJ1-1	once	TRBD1	TGTGCCAGCAGGACGGGGACAGGAGTAAACACTGAAGCTTTCTTT	CASRTGTGVNTEAFF
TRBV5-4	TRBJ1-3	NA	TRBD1	TGTGCCAGCAGCTTGGCGGGACAGACCTCTGGAAACACCATATATTTT	CASSLAGQTSGNTIYF
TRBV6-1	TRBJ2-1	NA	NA	TGTGCCAGCATCAGGGGTTACAATGAGCAGTTCTTC	CASIRGYNEQFF
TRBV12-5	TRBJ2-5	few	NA	TGTGCTAGTGGTTTGGGGTTCGGGGAGACCCAGTACTTC	CASGLGFGETQYF
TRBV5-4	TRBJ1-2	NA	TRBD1	TGTGCCAGCAGTCGTCGCCTCGGGACAGCTAACTATGGCTACACCTTC	CASSRRLGTANYGYTF
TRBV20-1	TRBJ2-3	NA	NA	TGCAGTGCTCCTTTCACAGATACGCAGTATTTT	CSAPFTDTQYF
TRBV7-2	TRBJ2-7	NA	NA	TGTGCCAGCAGCGTAGCTTTAGACGAGCAGTACTTC	CASSVALDEQYF
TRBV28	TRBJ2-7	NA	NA	TGTGCCAGCAGTCCCCATGGCGGGACCCCCTACGAGCAGTACTTC	CASSPHGGTPYEQYF